The next 7 T cell receptor beta chains were all read from a single sample in a study of blood T cells in healthy people across ages. Using a J-beta primer mix together with a sample-barcoded 5' primer, a second PCR was run for about 6 to 12 cycles. TCRdb called the 5' RACE reads again in MiXCR, with one record for every CDR3 protein. This table holds around 800,000 distinct CDR3 sequences, about 55% found once. The material sequenced was blood. These receptors were obtained from an elderly man in good health.

This clonotype was counted a few times. The chain couples TRBV12-3 or TRBV12-4 to TRBJ2-3, with TRBD1 identical over 8 bases. This CDR3 is built from 14 residues. The J segment lost 7 bases and the V segment lost 5 bases, leaving 8 bases of the junction unmatched. CDR3 nucleotides: TGTGCCAGCAGTCCCGGGACAGGCGATCATACGCAGTATTTT. Amino acid sequence: CASSPGTGDHTQYF.

Only a few counts were recorded for this clonotype. This chain joins TRBV20-1 and TRBJ2-7, with 8 bases aligning to TRBD1. The CDR3 spans 15 residues. CDR1 and CDR2 (germline): DFQATT, SNEGSKA (reference sequence). After removal of 3 bases from V and 0 bases from J, the junction contained 7 bases not matched to a gene. In DNA form, the CDR3 reads TGCAGTGCTAGTGCCTCCGGGACAGGCTCCTACGAGCAGTACTTC. Translation gives CSASASGTGSYEQYF.

This chain uses TRBV3-1 with TRBJ2-7; D may correspond to TRBD1 or TRBD2 (5 bases each). V dropped 1 base and J dropped 7 bases, with 8 bases sitting between them. The germline gives CDR1 LGHDT, CDR2 YNNKEL (reference sequence). The CDR3 sequence is 12 residues long. In nucleotides, the CDR3 is TGTGCCAGCAGCCAAGGGTGGGGGGAGCAGTACTTC. It encodes CASSQGWGEQYF.

V is TRBV7-2 and J is TRBJ1-1; no clear D. CDR3 size: 15 residues. Germline assignment: CDR1 SGHTA and CDR2 FQGNSA. V was clipped by 1 base and J by 7 bases, with 16 bases between them. The DNA of the CDR3 is TGTGCCAGCAGCTTAGATCCATCTCGGTTGGGTGAAGCTTTCTTT. It codes for CASSLDPSRLGEAFF.

DNA of the CDR3: TGTGCCAGCAGGGGACTAGCGGGAGCTCCGCAGTATTTT. This translates into CASRGLAGAPQYF. This chain links TRBV6-1 with TRBJ2-3; TRBD2 matches at 14 bases. The junction had 3 bases not matched to a gene; V was cut back by 6 bases and J by 10 bases. From germline, CDR1 is MNHNS and CDR2 SASEGT. The CDR3 sequence is 13 residues long.

This chain uses TRBV5-1 with TRBJ2-2, with D possibly being TRBD1 (5 bases). The V end was cut by 0 bases, the J end by 9 bases, with 15 bases between. Germline CDR1 SGHRS, CDR2 YFSETQ. CDR3 length: 15 residues. The CDR3 region is CASSLEGLQGRELFF. The CDR3 DNA sequence: TGCGCCAGCAGCTTGGAAGGCTTGCAGGGCAGGGAGCTGTTTTTT.

This clonotype was picked up a small number of times. V usage is TRBV5-1 and J usage is TRBJ1-1; 7 nucleotides match TRBD1. Trimming took 0 bases from V and 5 from J; bases not matched to a gene: 10. The germline gives CDR1 SGHRS, CDR2 YFSETQ. The CDR3 totals 16 residues. The CDR3, as DNA: TGCGCCAGCAGCTTGGGATCCCCCAGGGGGGAAACTGAAGCTTTCTTT. Translation gives CASSLGSPRGETEAFF. The variable domain in full, with the rest retrieved from reference TRBV5-1 and TRBJ1-1, is KAGVTQTPRYLIKTRGQQVTLSCSPISGHRSVSWYQQTPGQGLQFLFEYFSETQRNKGNFPGRFSGRQFSNSRSEMNVSTLELGDSALYLCASSLGSPRGETEAFFGQGTRLTVV.